These 28 T cell receptor beta chains were all obtained from the same sample, sequenced in a study of neoadjuvant anti-PD-1 for oral cavity cancer. Libraries were prepared by immunoSEQ multiplex PCR; TCRdb keeps only in-frame clonotypes and omits some of them. The table records some 16,000 clones, about two thirds of them present only once. The sequences come from PBMCs, collected before nivolumab (anti-PD-1) treatment. These receptors were collected from a person aged 40 to 85 with oral cavity squamous cell carcinoma.

This clone was observed once. This rearrangement joins TRBV6-1 to TRBJ1-5; no firm D call. V lost 5 bases to trimming and J lost 8 bases, with 7 bases between them. This CDR3 contains 11 residues. Germline values: CDR1 MNHNS, CDR2 SASEGT. The CDR3 DNA is TGTGCCAGCAGTACCAACAAGCCCCAGCATTTT. Translation gives CASSTNKPQHF.

The rearrangement links TRBV27 to TRBJ2-7, with 14 positions matching TRBD2. Germline V gene data show CDR1 as MNHEY and CDR2 as SMNVEV (reference sequence). Trimming cost V 5 bases and J 6 bases; bases outside gene matches: 9. The CDR3 loop spans 16 amino acids. The CDR3: CASSLGLAGGLREQYF. CDR3 nucleotide sequence: TGTGCCAGCAGTCTAGGACTAGCGGGAGGTCTACGCGAGCAGTACTTC.

This sequence joins TRBV9 and TRBJ2-3; D gene ambiguous. Germline V gene data show CDR1 as SGDLS and CDR2 as YYNGEE. Trimming left V 3 bases short and J 6 bases short, with 11 bases between. The CDR3 totals 13 residues. CDR3 in amino acids: CASSGNSRDTQYF. CDR3 in DNA: TGTGCCAGCAGCGGAAATTCTAGGGATACGCAGTATTTT.

The chain is built from TRBV19 and TRBJ2-7; no firm D call. The V gene's germline CDR1 is LNHDA and CDR2 SQIVND (reference sequence). The CDR3 has 11 amino acids. The germline V and J ends were trimmed by 4 bases and 7 bases, with 8 bases remaining between them. The CDR3 DNA is TGTGCCAGTAGTACCCTTGGGGAGCAGTACTTC. This gives the protein CASSTLGEQYF.

The chain is built from TRBV9 and TRBJ2-2; 9 bases line up with TRBD2. This CDR3 has 15 residues. Germline V gene sequence: CDR1 SGDLS, CDR2 YYNGEE. The V segment lost 7 bases and the J segment 2 bases; nucleotides outside the gene matches: 6. The CDR3 spells CASRREGRNTGELFF. CDR3 coding DNA: TGTGCCAGCCGGCGGGAGGGACGAAACACCGGGGAGCTGTTTTTT.

The chain carries TRBV2 and TRBJ1-2; D is uncertain. This CDR3 has 12 residues. Deletions cut 6 bases from V and 2 bases from J, with 7 bases between. Germline V gene lookup returns CDR1 SNHLY and CDR2 FYNNEI. The CDR3 DNA is TGTGCCAGCAGGTCACAGAACTATGGCTACACCTTC. Translating it yields CASRSQNYGYTF. The entire variable domain, with the rest obtained from reference TRBV2 and TRBJ1-2, is as follows: EPEVTQTPSHQVTQMGQEVILRCVPISNHLYFYWYRQILGQKVEFLVSFYNNEISEKSEIFDDQFSVERPDGSNFTLKIRSTKLEDSAMYFCASRSQNYGYTFGSGTRLTVV.

The V gene is TRBV5-1, the J gene TRBJ2-3; D remains unclear. CDR3 length: 14 amino acids. V lost 0 bases and J 1 base, leaving 6 bases between the germline ends. In germline, CDR1 is SGHRS, CDR2 YFSETQ. CDR3 loop: CASSLAGGTDTQYF. The CDR3 DNA reads as TGCGCCAGCAGCTTGGCCGGAGGCACAGATACGCAGTATTTT.

CDR3 DNA sequence: TGTGCCAGCGGGGAGGCTAGCGGTAATGAGCAGTTCTTC. This encodes CASGEASGNEQFF. The J gene is TRBJ2-1, the V gene TRBV6-5; 7 bases are a match to TRBD2. The length of the CDR3 is 13 residues. Germline CDR1 MNHEY, CDR2 SVGAGI. Losses at the gene ends were 8 bases for V and 7 bases for J; bases not matched to a gene: 8.

The rearrangement uses TRBV11-2 and TRBJ2-7; D gene ambiguous. The CDR3 extends over 14 amino acids. CDR1 and CDR2 (germline): SGHAT, FQNNGV. V lost 5 bases and J 2 bases, leaving 13 bases between the germline ends. Here the CDR3 reads CASSGSDGPYEQYF. The CDR3 nucleotides are TGTGCCAGCAGCGGATCGGACGGTCCCTACGAGCAGTACTTC.

The rearrangement links TRBV30 to TRBJ1-1; tentatively, D is TRBD1 (5 bases). This CDR3 contains 12 residues. V lost 5 bases and J lost 1, with 8 bases in between. CDR1 is GTSNPN, CDR2 SVGIG, per germline (reference sequence). CDR3 protein: CAWGTQNTEAFF. The CDR3 region has the DNA TGTGCCTGGGGGACCCAGAACACTGAAGCTTTCTTT. Variable domain in full (rest from reference TRBV30 and TRBJ1-1): SQTIHQWPATLVQPVGSPLSLECTVEGTSNPNLYWYRQAAGRGLQLLFYSVGIGQISSEVPQNLSASRPQDRQFILSSKKLLLSDSGFYLCAWGTQNTEAFFGQGTRLTVV.

This chain links TRBV7-6 with TRBJ1-1, with D maybe TRBD1 (5 bases). This CDR3 comprises 13 residues. The ends were cut back, 3 bases at V and 5 bases at J, with 10 bases in the middle. Germline V lookup: CDR1 SGHVS, CDR2 FNYEAQ. The CDR3 region is CASSFGGETEAFF. The CDR3 DNA sequence: TGTGCCAGCAGCTTTGGGGGGGAGACTGAAGCTTTCTTT. Full variable domain (remainder filled in from reference TRBV7-6 and TRBJ1-1): GAGVSQSPRYKVTKRGQDVALRCDPISGHVSLYWYRQALGQGPEFLTYFNYEAQQDKSGLPNDRFSAERPEGSISTLTIQRTEQRDSAMYRCASSFGGETEAFFGQGTRLTVV.

This chain connects TRBV5-6 to TRBJ2-2; D ambiguous. Germline CDR1 is SGHDT and CDR2 is YYEEEE. V dropped 3 bases and J dropped 4 bases, with 7 bases sitting between them. The CDR3 runs 13 residues. As DNA, the CDR3 is TGTGCCAGCAGCTGGGGTTTCACCGGGGAGCTGTTTTTT. The encoded protein is CASSWGFTGELFF.

J is TRBJ2-5 and V is TRBV9; 12 nucleotides agree with TRBD2. Trimming cost V 4 bases and J 4 bases; bases outside gene matches: 8. The CDR3 has 16 amino acids. Germline CDR1 is SGDLS and CDR2 is YYNGEE. CDR3 DNA: TGTGCCAGCAGCACCCTAGCGGGAGGGCCTCGAGAGACCCAGTACTTC. Its translation is CASSTLAGGPRETQYF.

The rearrangement joins TRBV2 to TRBJ2-1, with TRBD2 identical over 10 bases. The CDR3 spans 14 residues. Germline values: CDR1 SNHLY, CDR2 FYNNEI. J lost 12 bases, V lost 7 bases, and 12 bases had no gene match. CDR3 bases: TGTGCCAGCACCCAGAGGACTAGCGGCGTTGGGCAGTTCTTC. As protein: CASTQRTSGVGQFF. The whole variable domain, filled in from reference TRBV2 and TRBJ2-1, reads EPEVTQTPSHQVTQMGQEVILRCVPISNHLYFYWYRQILGQKVEFLVSFYNNEISEKSEIFDDQFSVERPDGSNFTLKIRSTKLEDSAMYFCASTQRTSGVGQFFGPGTRLTVL.

The chain carries TRBV28 and TRBJ2-2; 10 nucleotides line up with TRBD1. With 4 bases clipped from V and 3 bases from J, the junction kept 8 bases outside the gene matches. This CDR3 is 17 amino acids long. CDR1 and CDR2 from the germline V gene are MDHEN and SYDVKM. The CDR3 region is CASSSFSTGGYTGELFF. CDR3 coding DNA: TGTGCCAGCAGTTCCTTCTCGACAGGGGGCTACACCGGGGAGCTGTTTTTT.

The table lists this clone with a few counts. The chain is built from TRBV12-5 and TRBJ2-3, with 7 bases aligning to TRBD1. J gave up 2 bases and V 1 base, and 3 bases lay outside the gene matches. Germline values: CDR1 LGHNT, CDR2 FRNRAP. There are 15 residues in the CDR3. The CDR3 sequence is CASGLGQGTTDTQYF. CDR3 coding DNA: TGTGCTAGTGGTTTGGGACAGGGAACCACAGATACGCAGTATTTT.

The gene calls are TRBV6-4 and TRBJ2-3; D remains ambiguous. The germline V gene encodes CDR1 MRHNA and CDR2 SNTAGT. Trimming shortened V by 3 bases and J by 0 bases, and 10 bases separated the two germline ends. The CDR3 is 15 residues long. CDR3 in DNA: TGTGCCAGCAGTGAGGCGCCCGCTAGCACAGATACGCAGTATTTT. This gives the protein CASSEAPASTDTQYF.

This clone showed up just once. The rearrangement links TRBV4-1 to TRBJ1-5; a possible D gene is TRBD1 (6 bases). Between the trimmed V and J ends, which lost 3 bases and 7 bases, there was a span of 25 bases. Germline V lookup: CDR1 MGHRA, CDR2 YSYEKL. This CDR3 region has 18 residues. CDR3 sequence reads: CASSHIQTPSGERQPQHF. The DNA of the CDR3 is TGCGCCAGCAGCCACATTCAAACACCTTCAGGGGAGAGACAGCCCCAGCATTTT.

This chain connects TRBV10-3 to TRBJ2-3; D gene ambiguous. V was cut by 2 bases and J by 5 bases, with 2 bases left in between. The CDR3 consists of 11 residues. The germline V gene has CDR1 ENHRY and CDR2 SYGVKD. The CDR3 is CAISEQDTQYF. The CDR3 DNA sequence: TGTGCCATCAGTGAGCAAGATACGCAGTATTTT.

The chain uses TRBV30 and TRBJ1-5, with 9 bases that match TRBD1. The germline V gene has CDR1 GTSNPN and CDR2 SVGIG (reference sequence). CDR3 size: 15 residues. Trimming at V came to 2 bases and at J to 7 bases, leaving 9 bases not matched to a gene. CDR3 loop: CAWSQTGGVGQPQHF. The DNA of the CDR3 is TGTGCCTGGAGTCAGACAGGGGGGGTCGGACAGCCCCAGCATTTT.

The chain uses TRBV5-5 and TRBJ2-3, with 8 bases identical to TRBD1. Looked up from germline, CDR1 is SGHKS and CDR2 is YYEKEE (reference sequence). The CDR3 runs 15 residues. V shed 4 bases, J shed 2 bases, and the junction held 6 bases outside the gene matches. CDR3 loop: CASSPGTGITDTQYF. The CDR3 DNA sequence: TGTGCCAGCAGCCCCGGGACAGGTATCACAGATACGCAGTATTTT. The full variable domain, completed using reference TRBV5-5 and TRBJ2-3, is DAGVTQSPTHLIKTRGQQVTLRCSPISGHKSVSWYQQVLGQGPQFIFQYYEKEERGRGNFPDRFSARQFPNYSSELNVNALLLGDSALYLCASSPGTGITDTQYFGPGTRLTVL.

V usage is TRBV9 and J usage is TRBJ2-5, with 7 bases identical to TRBD2. Trimming at V came to 4 bases and at J to 2 bases, leaving 8 bases not matched to a gene. The germline V gene has CDR1 SGDLS and CDR2 YYNGEE. The CDR3 has 15 amino acids. CDR3 amino acids: CASSREALYQETQYF. The DNA of the CDR3 is TGTGCCAGCAGCCGGGAGGCCCTCTATCAAGAGACCCAGTACTTC.

The V and J genes are TRBV6-5 and TRBJ1-5; possibly TRBD1 for D (5 bases). V dropped 2 bases and J dropped 5 bases, with 10 bases sitting between them. The germline gives CDR1 MNHEY, CDR2 SVGAGI. The CDR3 has 14 amino acids. CDR3 amino acids: CASSYDSSYQPQHF. The CDR3 coding sequence is TGTGCCAGCAGTTACGACAGTTCCTATCAGCCCCAGCATTTT.

This sequence joins TRBV30 and TRBJ2-7, with D possibly matching TRBD2 (6 bases). Deletions cut 2 bases from V and 2 bases from J, with 10 bases between. Germline-derived CDR1 and CDR2 are GTSNPN and SVGIG (reference sequence). The CDR3 consists of 13 residues. Here the CDR3 reads CAWSFTGAYEQYF. The DNA of the CDR3 is TGTGCCTGGAGTTTCACGGGGGCCTACGAGCAGTACTTC. The full variable domain, rest sourced from reference TRBV30 and TRBJ2-7, is SQTIHQWPATLVQPVGSPLSLECTVEGTSNPNLYWYRQAAGRGLQLLFYSVGIGQISSEVPQNLSASRPQDRQFILSSKKLLLSDSGFYLCAWSFTGAYEQYFGPGTRLTVT.

The chain couples TRBV6-5 to TRBJ2-7, with 7 bases lining up with TRBD2. The V segment lost 5 bases and the J segment 5 bases; nucleotides outside the gene matches: 9. The CDR3 has 14 residues. CDR1 MNHEY and CDR2 SVGAGI come from the germline V gene. The CDR3 sequence: CASSIAGDPNEQYF. DNA for the CDR3: TGTGCCAGCAGTATCGCGGGAGATCCTAACGAGCAGTACTTC.

Only one count was recorded for this clone. The J gene is TRBJ1-2, the V gene TRBV4-1; D remains ambiguous. V was cut by 0 bases and J by 3 bases, with 17 bases left in between. This CDR3 has 17 residues. Germline assignment: CDR1 MGHRA and CDR2 YSYEKL. CDR3 sequence: CASSQEGMDPRDYGYTF. CDR3 nucleotide sequence: TGCGCCAGCAGCCAAGAAGGTATGGACCCTCGGGACTATGGCTACACCTTC.

V usage is TRBV5-1 and J usage is TRBJ2-1, with 9 bases matching TRBD1. The V and J ends lost 0 bases and 7 bases, in that order; junction bases with no gene match: 14. Germline CDR1 reads SGHRS; CDR2 reads YFSETQ. The CDR3 contains 18 residues. CDR3 in DNA: TGCGCCAGCAGCTTGGCCACTCCGGGGGACAGGGCTGCGAATGAGCAGTTCTTC. Its protein product is CASSLATPGDRAANEQFF.

The chain links TRBV28 to TRBJ2-2; tentatively, D is TRBD2 (6 bases). This CDR3 is 15 amino acids long. Trimming took off 5 bases at V and 1 base at J, with 11 bases between the two ends. The V gene's germline CDR1 is MDHEN and CDR2 SYDVKM. Written as DNA, the CDR3 is TGTGCCAGCAGTAGGGGAGGAGGGAACACCGGGGAGCTGTTTTTT. The encoded protein is CASSRGGGNTGELFF.